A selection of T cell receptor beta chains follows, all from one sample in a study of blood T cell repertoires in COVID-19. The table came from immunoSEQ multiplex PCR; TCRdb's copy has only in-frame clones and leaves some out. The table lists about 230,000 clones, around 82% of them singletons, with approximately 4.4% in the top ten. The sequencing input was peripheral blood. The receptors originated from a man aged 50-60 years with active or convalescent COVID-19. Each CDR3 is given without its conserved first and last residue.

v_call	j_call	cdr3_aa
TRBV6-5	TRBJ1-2	ASTPTQGAGYT
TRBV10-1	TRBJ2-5	ASSEVGVGLAGGKETQY
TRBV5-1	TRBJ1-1	ASSTGQGRTEAF
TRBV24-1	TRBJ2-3	ATSDLMAAWGTDTQY
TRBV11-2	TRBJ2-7	ASSPGTGSYEQY
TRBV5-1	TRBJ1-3	ASSVDSSGNTIY
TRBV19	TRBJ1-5	ASMAPYSNQPQH
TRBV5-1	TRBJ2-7	ASSYRDTSKGEQY
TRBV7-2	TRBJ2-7	ASSSSGGPVAGEQY
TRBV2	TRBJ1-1	ASSEVRRVSVTEAF
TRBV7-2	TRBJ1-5	ASSTQGGRNQPQH
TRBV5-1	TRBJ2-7	ASSLAGTAYEQY
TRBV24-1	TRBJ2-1	ATSDTAGGSYNEQF
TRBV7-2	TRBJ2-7	ASSFRLAGDRYEQY
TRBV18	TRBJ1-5	ASSPGRGEAQH
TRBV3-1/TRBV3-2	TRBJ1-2	ASSGGEYGYT
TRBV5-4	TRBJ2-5	ASSLGGGSETQY
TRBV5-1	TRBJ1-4	ASSLGGQPTNEKLF